This T cell receptor beta chain emerged from a study of regulatory T cells after allogeneic stem cell transplantation (dated by TCRdb to between 2017 and 2018). The study in broad terms: Each patient's group depended on whether acute graft-versus-host disease developed within 100 days after stem cell transplantation. CD4+CD25+CD127- regulatory T cells were obtained from patient PBMCs by means of fluorescence-activated cell sorting. Conventional CD4+ T cells defined as CD4+CD25+/-CD127+ were also sorted and TCR-sequenced for comparison in the study. The study compared the TCR repertoire of regulatory T cells after allogeneic stem cell transplantation in patients who had acute graft-versus-host disease versus patients who did not.

For this chain, trimming is 6 bases at the V end and 9 bases at the J end, and the number of junction bases without a gene match is 14. CDR1 and CDR2, per the germline V gene (reference sequence), are DFQATT and SNEGSKA. CDR3 length: 14 amino acids, cysteine to phenylalanine. The only DNA kept is the CDR3, 42 bases in frame from the first base. Concerning this clonotype: No antigen is known for it. No base qualities exist here, and no much larger clone lies one base off it.

Findings and caveats that apply to the study as a whole: No regulatory T-cell clones were shared by all patients, and sorted cell numbers did not correlate significantly with the inverse Simpson index. Whether or not patients had graft-versus-host disease, conventional CD4+ T-cell repertoire diversity showed no significant difference. Because of the small patient sample size, validation of the findings in a larger cohort was required. Top 10 regulatory T-cell clones occupied a significantly larger repertoire share in non-GvHD patients, suggesting expansion of presumably allo-specific protective clones. Compared with patients who had graft-versus-host disease, patients without the disease had a regulatory T-cell TCR repertoire that was more focused and less diverse.

Data came from an Illumina MiSeq. After the RNA was reverse transcribed with the SMARTer RACE cDNA Amplification kit, the TCR beta CDR3 region was amplified. RNA from sorted cells was extracted with the RNeasy Mini Kit. Illumina paired-end sequencing was used to sequence the TCR beta amplicons. Regarding the original processing steps: MiXCR, VDJtools and the tcR R package were used for TCR repertoire analysis. The inverse Simpson index was used to measure diversity, and clones were grouped as rare, small, medium or expanded based on each clone's proportion of the repertoire. In TCRdb, the public reads were trimmed at Q25 with fastp and aligned with MiXCR, with productive beta chains retained. Entries that share a CDR3 protein sequence are merged under the most common genes and DNA. The V and J calls were not made by the authors but by TCRdb's processing. The sample has about 4,600 distinct CDR3 sequences on record, 96% of them singletons. The ten largest clones take up roughly 37% of the sample.

Sample time point, as interpreted from the label and publication: 30 days after allogeneic hematopoietic stem cell transplantation. At 30 days after allogeneic hematopoietic stem cell transplantation, peripheral blood mononuclear cells were collected from the patients. The sequence was obtained from a human patient who had an allogeneic stem cell transplant, so the T cells may come from the graft donor. The chain joins TRBV20-1 to TRBJ2-7; 10 junctional bases match TRBD2. Source: sorted CD4+ T cells from blood (whether regulatory or conventional is not recorded), taken 30 days after allogeneic stem cell transplant. The CDR3 region has the sequence CSASGGGGADAQYF. The nucleotides are TGCAGTGCAAGCGGGGGGGGCGGAGCAGATGCGCAGTACTTC.